Ten or more counts support the clone carrying this TCR beta chain. The target antigen is unknown. These data belong to a study of breast tumors, draining lymph nodes, adjacent tissues. Study conclusions and caveats: Luminal-like breast cancer showed significantly greater tumor-nontumor repertoire similarity than basal-like breast cancer did. Data fit most tumor T cells coming from lymph node, expanding in tumor. Compared with lymph nodes, tumors were less diverse; compared with nontumor tissue, more.

The lymph nodes were axillary draining lymph nodes from breast cancer patients. TCRdb ran MiXCR on the multiplex PCR reads and lists one entry per CDR3 protein. The sample contains some 100,000 distinct CDR3 sequences, less than 25% of which appear only once. CDR1 is ENHRY, CDR2 SYGVKD, per germline. Trimming removed 6 bases at V and 5 bases at J, with 11 bases between. The CDR3 is 13 residues long. The chain is built from TRBV10-3 and TRBJ1-5; a weak D match, TRBD1 (5 bases). This receptor was identified in a female donor with breast cancer. Some clones in this sample may be carry-over from other donors' samples. The sample comprised axillary lymph node tissue. In DNA form, the CDR3 reads TGTGCCATCAGACAGGCTGGCGATCAGCCCCAGCATTTT. This codes for CAIRQAGDQPQHF.